This is a list of T cell receptor beta chains from one sample in a study of blood T cell repertoires in COVID-19. Libraries were prepared by immunoSEQ multiplex PCR; TCRdb keeps only in-frame clonotypes and omits some of them. The sample contains fewer than 300,000 clones, 65% to 85% of which appear only once. Sequencing was done on a sample of peripheral blood. Receptors were obtained from a man older than 75 with acute or convalescent COVID-19. Both conserved end residues are trimmed from each CDR3.

ASSQRGRVPNTEAF | TRBJ1-1 | TRBV6-6
ATSTGGRSYEQY | TRBJ2-7 | TRBV19
ASREQGNTEAF | TRBJ1-1 | TRBV19
ASSLTSGDYNEQF | TRBJ2-1 | TRBV5-4
ASSQVSGNLHEQY | TRBJ2-7 | TRBV4-2
ASSFGLAGAYEQY | TRBJ2-7 | TRBV11-2
ATSGTGQGATQY | TRBJ2-5 | TRBV24-1
ASSLGQGNSPLH | TRBJ1-6 | TRBV11-2
ASSLRLLAGGPAGELF | TRBJ2-2 | TRBV5-6
ASSLSPGSGRETQY | TRBJ2-5 | TRBV28
ASSEDRNQPQH | TRBJ1-5 | TRBV6-1
ASSPLAGDSFEQF | TRBJ2-1 | TRBV27
ASSGGGRGHGEQF | TRBJ2-1 | TRBV5-4
ASSLRLSPEETQY | TRBJ2-5 | TRBV7-3
SVELAGGVGGTDTQY | TRBJ2-3 | TRBV29-1
ASRDGTSGSYEQY | TRBJ2-7 | TRBV2
ASSSSSGSSSDTQY | TRBJ2-3 | TRBV5-1
ASSDGGAPGNTIY | TRBJ1-3 | TRBV6-1
ASSSTGQGFGYT | TRBJ1-2 | TRBV5-1
ASSLGQLTGELF | TRBJ2-2 | TRBV5-6
ASSLSLAGSSYNEQF | TRBJ2-1 | TRBV5-1
ASSWQGQGQETQY | TRBJ2-5 | TRBV5-1
ASSTGQGDNSPLH | TRBJ1-6 | TRBV5-1
ASIRGDSLGAGEQY | TRBJ2-7 | TRBV27
ASSLDTITYGYT | TRBJ1-2 | TRBV5-4
ASSVGQQGIQPQH | TRBJ1-5 | TRBV19
ASSRLPDGGLGEAF | TRBJ1-1 | TRBV4-2
ASTPGGNTEAF | TRBJ1-1 | TRBV28
ASSPKSGQGVPDTQY | TRBJ2-3 | TRBV25-1
ASTARGKETQY | TRBJ2-5 | TRBV27
ASSRDSSDTQY | TRBJ2-3 | TRBV5-4
ASSPRQGGTDTQY | TRBJ2-3 | TRBV18
ATRDRIGTEAF | TRBJ1-1 | TRBV6-5
ASSLGLAETSSTDTQY | TRBJ2-3 | TRBV5-4
ASRKDTPGTDTQY | TRBJ2-3 | TRBV6-5
SAGQVNTEAF | TRBJ1-1 | TRBV29-1
ASSLTSGGSYEQY | TRBJ2-7 | TRBV5-1
SASSRGGSTDTQY | TRBJ2-3 | TRBV20-1
ASSQDREKLF | TRBJ1-4 | TRBV4-1
ASSISTAQGQPQH | TRBJ1-5 | TRBV19